The next 28 T cell receptor beta chains were all read from a single sample in a study of vaccination and CD4 T cells after COVID-19. Cultured CD4+ T cell DNA was sequenced using the Oncomine TCR Beta short-read assay. MiXCR was run by TCRdb on the PCR reads, yielding one entry per CDR3 protein. The top ten hold roughly 11% of the sample, which has about 26,000 distinct CDR3 sequences, about 41% seen once. Treatment reported: approximately 10-day PBMC culture with coronavirus spike peptide pools or control peptides (ViraFEST assay). Their antigens are not known. The sequencing sample was made of CD4+ T cells from blood, cultured in vitro. The receptors were gathered from a human donor who had recovered from COVID-19.

This clonotype was observed a handful of times. The chain employs TRBV20-1 and TRBJ1-5; D may be TRBD1 (5 bases). This CDR3 has 16 amino acids. Germline CDR1 reads DFQATT; CDR2 reads SNEGSKA (reference sequence). Trimming left V 3 bases short and J 0 bases short, with 15 bases between. CDR3 in amino acids: CSARGGGQDSNQPQHF. For the CDR3, the DNA is TGCAGTGCTAGGGGGGGAGGTCAGGATAGCAATCAGCCCCAGCATTTT.

This clonotype was detected only a few times. The chain links TRBV12-3 or TRBV12-4 to TRBJ2-2, with D perhaps matching TRBD1 (6 bases). V lost 6 bases and J 1 base, leaving 6 bases between the germline ends. The CDR3 is 13 amino acids. CDR3 residues: CASRGQNTGELFF. The CDR3 DNA sequence: TGTGCCAGCAGGGGACAGAACACCGGGGAGCTGTTTTTT.

This chain connects TRBV6-2 or TRBV6-3 to TRBJ1-5; D is unresolved. CDR3 length: 13 amino acids. From germline, CDR1 is MNHEY and CDR2 SVGEGT. Trimming took off 6 bases at V and 0 bases at J, with 6 bases between the two ends. CDR3 DNA: TGTGCCAGCAGCCCCAATAGCAATCAGCCCCAGCATTTT. This encodes CASSPNSNQPQHF.

This clonotype was counted a few times. The rearrangement joins TRBV6-1 to TRBJ2-1; tentative D call: TRBD2 (6 bases). This CDR3 contains 15 residues. V dropped 5 bases and J dropped 0 bases, with 11 bases sitting between them. Germline values: CDR1 MNHNS, CDR2 SASEGT. This chain's CDR3 is CASSKGTPSYNEQFF. The CDR3 nucleotides are TGTGCCAGCAGTAAAGGGACTCCCTCCTACAATGAGCAGTTCTTC.

This clonotype has only a few counts. This chain links TRBV28 with TRBJ1-1; D remains ambiguous. Germline V gene sequence: CDR1 MDHEN, CDR2 SYDVKM. Trimming pared 4 bases from V and 1 base from J, leaving 4 bases between. The CDR3 consists of 12 residues. The CDR3 protein is CASSYANTEAFF. The CDR3 nucleotides are TGTGCCAGCAGTTATGCGAACACTGAAGCTTTCTTT.

This chain links TRBV4-1 with TRBJ1-5, with a weak D call TRBD1 (5 bases). This CDR3 spans 18 amino acids. Germline V gene data show CDR1 as MGHRA and CDR2 as YSYEKL. Between the trimmed V and J ends, which lost 4 bases and 0 bases, there was a span of 19 bases. The DNA for the CDR3 is TGCGCCAGCAGCCCCGGTGGCCCTGGGGGGTATAGCAATCAGCCCCAGCATTTT. It yields the protein CASSPGGPGGYSNQPQHF.

This chain joins TRBV12-1 and TRBJ2-1; the D call in the table, TRBD1, was not verified against the DNA. TRBV12-1 is a documented pseudogene. The CDR3 has 18 amino acids. CDR3 loop: CASSLEQGTPSSYNEQFF. The CDR3 bases are TGTGCCAGCAGCTTAGAACAGGGAACCCCAAGCTCCTACAATGAGCAGTTCTTC.

The chain joins TRBV7-9 to TRBJ1-1; tentative D call: TRBD1 (6 bases). In germline, CDR1 is SEHNR, CDR2 FQNEAQ (reference sequence). The CDR3 covers 13 residues. The V and J ends lost 0 bases and 11 bases respectively, with 13 bases between them. CDR3 coding DNA: TGTGCCAGCAGCTTAGCCGCACAGGGAGACGCTTTCTTT. Its translation: CASSLAAQGDAFF.

This clonotype occurred a few times. The chain has TRBV7-9 and TRBJ1-3; D is ambiguous. The length of the CDR3 is 15 residues. Germline loops: CDR1 SEHNR, CDR2 FQNEAQ (reference sequence). V lost 1 base and J 2 bases, leaving 9 bases between the germline ends. As DNA, the CDR3 is TGTGCCAGCAGCTTAGTGACGGGGACTGGAAACACCATATATTTT. This translates into CASSLVTGTGNTIYF.

For the CDR3, the DNA is TGTGCCAGCAGCATACAGGGGGCGCATGAGCAGTTCTTC. Translation gives CASSIQGAHEQFF. The chain is built from TRBV11-2 and TRBJ2-1, with 9 bases that match TRBD1. CDR3 length: 13 residues. Germline CDR1 SGHAT, CDR2 FQNNGV. V lost 5 bases, J lost 8 bases, and 4 bases stayed unmatched.

This clonotype came up a few times. The J gene is TRBJ2-3, the V gene TRBV7-9, with 9 bases identical to TRBD1. Germline CDR1 SEHNR, CDR2 FQNEAQ (reference sequence). CDR3 size: 13 residues. Unmatched junction bases numbered 2, after V lost 5 bases and J lost 5 bases. The CDR3 bases are TGTGCCAGCAGCAGACAGGGGGGAGATACGCAGTATTTT. Amino acids: CASSRQGGDTQYF.

The chain links TRBV9 to TRBJ2-1; 7 bases line up with TRBD1. V shed 4 bases and J 4 bases; nucleotides not matched to a gene: 8. The germline V gene has CDR1 SGDLS and CDR2 YYNGEE. The CDR3 contains 15 residues. Here the CDR3 reads CASSLTGVGYNEQFF. In DNA, the CDR3 is TGTGCCAGCAGCCTCACAGGGGTGGGTTACAATGAGCAGTTCTTC.

The rearrangement links TRBV28 to TRBJ1-5, with unresolved D. Trimming took off 7 bases at V and 2 bases at J, with 12 bases between the two ends. The CDR3 loop spans 14 amino acids. The V gene's germline CDR1 is MDHEN and CDR2 SYDVKM. CDR3 loop: CASNRPLGNQPQHF. Here the CDR3 DNA reads TGTGCCAGCAACCGGCCCCTCGGCAATCAGCCCCAGCATTTT.

A few counts support this clonotype. In DNA form, the CDR3 reads TGTGCCAGCATCGGACAGGGTTATGGCTACACCTTC. This sequence encodes CASIGQGYGYTF. The V call is TRBV25-1, the J call TRBJ1-2, with 8 nucleotides matching TRBD1. Per germline, CDR1 MGHDK and CDR2 SYGVNS. The CDR3 loop spans 12 amino acids. J gave up 5 bases and V 7 bases, and 3 bases lay outside the gene matches.

This sequence joins TRBV29-1 and TRBJ1-2, with 8 bases matching TRBD1. After removal of 0 bases from V and 5 bases from J, the junction contained 11 bases not matched to a gene. This CDR3 is 16 amino acids long. Germline V CDR1 and CDR2: SQVTM, ANQGSEA. CDR3 DNA sequence: TGCAGCGTTGAAGAACGCAGGGGGCTTCTTGGTTATGGCTACACCTTC. Translation gives CSVEERRGLLGYGYTF.

This clonotype was counted only a few times. The chain joins TRBV4-3 to TRBJ1-2; TRBD1 might be the D (5 bases). Deletions cut 0 bases from V and 6 bases from J, with 8 bases between. The germline V gene encodes CDR1 LGHNA and CDR2 YSLEER. The CDR3 contains 13 residues. The CDR3 is CASSQDRGDGYTF. The CDR3 region has the DNA TGCGCCAGCAGCCAAGATCGGGGGGATGGCTACACCTTC.

J is TRBJ1-6 and V is TRBV12-3 or TRBV12-4; maybe TRBD1 (6 bases). The CDR3 covers 12 residues. The V end was cut by 8 bases, the J end by 14 bases, with 16 bases between. CDR3 nucleotide sequence: TGTGCCAGCGGGACACCGGTGTCATCCCTCCACTTT. This encodes CASGTPVSSLHF.

The table lists this clonotype with a few counts. This chain joins TRBV19 and TRBJ1-5; 10 positions match TRBD1. Losses at the gene ends were 6 bases for V and 3 bases for J; bases not matched to a gene: 8. This CDR3 contains 16 residues. CDR1 is LNHDA and CDR2 is SQIVND in the germline V gene (reference sequence). The CDR3 DNA is TGTGCCAGTAGATCCCGGGACAGGGGAGTCAATCAGCCCCAGCATTTT. Residues: CASRSRDRGVNQPQHF.

This clonotype came up once. V and J are TRBV5-5 and TRBJ1-5; TRBD1 aligns across 8 bases. The V segment lost 5 bases and the J segment 6 bases; nucleotides outside the gene matches: 10. Germline values: CDR1 SGHKS, CDR2 YYEKEE (reference sequence). The CDR3 is 15 amino acids. CDR3 in amino acids: CASSTDRGSSQPQHF. DNA for the CDR3: TGTGCCAGCAGTACCGACAGGGGATCGAGTCAGCCCCAGCATTTT.

The chain combines TRBV20-1 with TRBJ2-7, with a weak D call TRBD2 (6 bases). The germline CDR1 and CDR2 sequences are DFQATT and SNEGSKA (reference sequence). The ends were cut back, 5 bases at V and 0 bases at J, with 14 bases in the middle. The CDR3 length is 14 residues. The CDR3 region has the DNA TGCAGTGCTTACTCTAGCGCGAACTCCTACGAGCAGTACTTC. As protein: CSAYSSANSYEQYF.

V is TRBV20-1 and J is TRBJ1-5, with D perhaps matching TRBD1 (5 bases). CDR1 and CDR2 (germline): DFQATT, SNEGSKA (reference sequence). The CDR3 is 13 residues long. V dropped 5 bases and J dropped 7 bases, with 15 bases sitting between them. CDR3 nucleotide sequence: TGCAGTGCTTCCGCGGGGGGTGACCAGCCCCAGCATTTT. It is translated as CSASAGGDQPQHF.

The genes are TRBV5-1 and TRBJ1-1, with D maybe TRBD1 (5 bases). The CDR3 runs 15 residues. Trimming cost V 1 base and J 0 bases, with 10 bases left between them. Germline CDR1 and CDR2: SGHRS and YFSETQ. CDR3 protein: CASSLLQEMNTEAFF. The CDR3 DNA reads TGCGCCAGCAGCTTGCTACAGGAAATGAACACTGAAGCTTTCTTT.

The rearrangement uses TRBV20-1 and TRBJ1-1; 9 nucleotides agree with TRBD1. The CDR3 covers 12 residues. CDR1 and CDR2 from the germline V gene are DFQATT and SNEGSKA (reference sequence). V lost 5 bases and J lost 3; bases outside the gene matches: 1. The CDR3 reads CSADRGDTEAFF. Here the CDR3 DNA reads TGCAGTGCTGACAGGGGGGACACTGAAGCTTTCTTT.

This sequence joins TRBV7-9 and TRBJ2-7, with D unresolved. Germline loops: CDR1 SEHNR, CDR2 FQNEAQ (reference sequence). The V end lost 10 bases, the J end lost 1 base, and 8 bases lay between the germline ends. The CDR3 runs 11 residues. The CDR3 spells CATTASYEQYF. The DNA for the CDR3 is TGTGCCACCACTGCTTCCTACGAGCAGTACTTC. Drawing the rest from reference TRBV7-9 and TRBJ2-7, the complete variable domain is DTGVSQNPRHKITKRGQNVTFRCDPISEHNRLYWYRQTLGQGPEFLTYFQNEAQLEKSRLLSDRFSAERPKGSFSTLEIQRTEQGDSAMYLCATTASYEQYFGPGTRLTVT.

This clonotype has a single count. The chain recombines TRBV6-1 with TRBJ2-3; a possible D gene is TRBD1 (5 bases). Trimming pared 7 bases from V and 4 bases from J, leaving 9 bases between. The CDR3 sequence is 12 residues long. Germline CDR1 reads MNHNS; CDR2 reads SASEGT. The CDR3 is CASTGQSDTQYF. Here the CDR3 DNA reads TGTGCCAGCACAGGACAATCAGATACGCAGTATTTT.

The V gene is TRBV7-9, the J gene TRBJ2-2, with D possibly matching TRBD1 (6 bases). CDR1 is SEHNR and CDR2 is FQNEAQ in the germline V gene (reference sequence). Trimming pared 1 base from V and 6 bases from J, leaving 12 bases between. The CDR3 consists of 15 residues. CDR3 sequence (DNA): TGTGCCAGCAGCTTAGAAAGACAGGTCCCCGGGGAGCTGTTTTTT. Translation: CASSLERQVPGELFF.

V usage is TRBV30 and J usage is TRBJ2-1, with D uncertain. Germline CDR1 reads GTSNPN; CDR2 reads SVGIG (reference sequence). CDR3 length: 11 residues. Trimming removed 0 bases from V and 7 bases from J, with 4 bases in between. CDR3 region: CAWSVLNEQFF. The CDR3, as DNA: TGTGCCTGGAGTGTTTTGAATGAGCAGTTCTTC.

This chain joins TRBV20-1 and TRBJ2-7, with D hard to call. CDR3 size: 12 residues. Germline V gene sequence: CDR1 DFQATT, CDR2 SNEGSKA (reference sequence). Trimming pared 3 bases from V and 2 bases from J, leaving 8 bases between. In DNA form, the CDR3 reads TGCAGTGCTAGCGGGTACGCCTACGAGCAGTACTTC. This codes for CSASGYAYEQYF.